The present T cell receptor (beta chain) was sequenced within a study of Ad26.COV2.S vaccination and SARS-CoV-2 variants. As for the study in general: Ad26.COV2.S shots went into the muscle once or twice, 56 days apart.

This CDR3 contains 16 residues. Germline V gene sequence: CDR1 PRHDT, CDR2 FYEKMQ (reference sequence). Losses at the gene ends were 5 bases for V and 2 bases for J; bases not matched to a gene: 4. Study-level findings and limits: It was reported that spike-specific CD8+ and CD4+ T cell responses were substantially broad after vaccination. Vaccinees displayed broader spike-specific TCR repertoires than placebo recipients.

Profiled with immunoSEQ multiplex PCR; TCRdb holds only in-frame clones, not every one. The repertoire includes about 350,000 clones, roughly 91% of them detected once, and roughly 4.8% sits in the top ten. Treatment of the sample: some 19 received Ad26.COV2.S at low or high dose, single or two shots; roughly five received placebo; per-sample allocation not given. Day 63 after the first vaccine or placebo injection was the time point for sampling. The study used a vaccine consisting of an Ad26 vector that expressed Wuhan-strain SARS-CoV-2 spike. About this clone: Its specificity is not known.

The TCR was taken from a person aged 18-60 years who received the Ad26.COV2.S COVID-19 vaccine or a placebo. This specimen consisted of peripheral blood, obtained in a trial of Ad26.COV2.S vaccine versus placebo. The V gene is TRBV13, the J gene TRBJ2-3; 13 nucleotides match TRBD2. CDR3 amino acids: CASSDGLAGATDTQYF. As DNA, the CDR3 is TGTGCCAGCAGCGATGGACTAGCGGGGGCCACAGATACGCAGTATTTT.